The entry below describes one T cell receptor beta chain. This table comes from immunoSEQ multiplex PCR, and its TCRdb copy is limited to in-frame clones, with some not included. The sample lists fewer than 150,000 clones; roughly 84% were seen once. Individuals drawn from around 24 US areas were roughly 18 to 89 years old. This sample stems from a study of blood T cell repertoires in COVID-19. This sequence was found in a man in his fifties in a cohort exposed to, infected with or recovered from COVID-19 (not recorded which). Sequencing used PBMCs or T cells enriched from blood (not recorded which).

The CDR3 DNA reads TGTGCCAGCAGTTACTCCCGGGACAGCGATTTTTGGGATACGCAGTATTTT. It is translated as CASSYSRDSDFWDTQYF. The rearrangement links TRBV6-2 or TRBV6-3 to TRBJ2-3, with 7 bases identical to TRBD1. The junction had 12 bases not matched to a gene; V was cut back by 0 bases and J by 6 bases. The CDR3 has 17 residues. CDR1 is MNHEY, CDR2 SVGEGT, per germline.